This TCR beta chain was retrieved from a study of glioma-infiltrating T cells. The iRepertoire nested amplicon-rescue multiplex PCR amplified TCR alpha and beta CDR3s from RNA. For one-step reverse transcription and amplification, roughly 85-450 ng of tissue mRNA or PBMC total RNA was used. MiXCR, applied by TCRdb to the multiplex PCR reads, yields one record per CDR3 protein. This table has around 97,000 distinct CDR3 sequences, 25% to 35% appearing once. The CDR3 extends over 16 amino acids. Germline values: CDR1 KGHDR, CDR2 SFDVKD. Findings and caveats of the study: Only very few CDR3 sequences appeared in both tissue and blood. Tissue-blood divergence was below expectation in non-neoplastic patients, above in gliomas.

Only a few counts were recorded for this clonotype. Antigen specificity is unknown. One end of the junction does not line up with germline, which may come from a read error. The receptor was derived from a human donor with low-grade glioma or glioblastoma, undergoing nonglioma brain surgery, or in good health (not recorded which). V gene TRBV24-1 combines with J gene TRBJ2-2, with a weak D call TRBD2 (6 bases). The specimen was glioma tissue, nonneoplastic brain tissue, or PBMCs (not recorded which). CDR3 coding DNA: TGTGCCACCAGTGATTCCGGGGACTCGGCCACCGGAGAGCTGTTTTTT. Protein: CATSDSGDSATGELFF.